Below, 3 T cell receptor beta chains from the same sample are listed, as sequenced in a study of blood T cell repertoires in COVID-19. Libraries were prepared by immunoSEQ multiplex PCR; TCRdb keeps only in-frame clonotypes and omits some of them. The sample lists fewer than 80,000 clones; 86% were seen once. The sample was peripheral blood. The receptors come from a man aged 25 to 40 with acute or convalescent COVID-19.

The chain uses TRBV11-2 and TRBJ1-2; D possibly corresponds to TRBD1 (6 bases). The CDR3 runs 12 residues. Germline V gives CDR1 SGHAT, CDR2 FQNNGV. V was pared by 8 bases and J by 2 bases, with 9 bases between. CDR3 sequence (DNA): TGTGCCAGCTTCACAGGGAACTATGGCTACACCTTC. Amino acids: CASFTGNYGYTF. Filled out from reference TRBV11-2 and TRBJ1-2, the complete variable domain reads EAGVAQSPRYKIIEKRQSVAFWCNPISGHATLYWYQQILGQGPKLLIQFQNNGVVDDSQLPKDRFSAERLKGVDSTLKIQPAKLEDSAVYLCASFTGNYGYTFGSGTRLTVV.

In the case of this clone: Other DNA sequences in the same sample also yield this CDR3. The CDR3 spells CASSLGAGRYGYTF. For the CDR3, the DNA is TGTGCCAGCAGCTTGGGTGCGGGCCGGTATGGCTACACCTTC. The rearrangement links TRBV7-2 to TRBJ1-2; D is unclear. Germline loops: CDR1 SGHTA, CDR2 FQGNSA. Trimming stripped 3 bases from V and 5 bases from J, with 13 bases between. The length of the CDR3 is 14 residues.

The chain recombines TRBV9 with TRBJ2-3; 10 bases fit TRBD2. In germline, CDR1 is SGDLS, CDR2 YYNGEE. J lost 6 bases, V lost 4 bases, and 11 bases had no gene match. The CDR3 contains 16 residues. CDR3 region: CASSPSSGGVGDTQYF. The CDR3 DNA follows: TGTGCCAGCAGCCCTTCTAGCGGGGGAGTAGGGGATACGCAGTATTTT.